This T cell receptor beta chain is drawn from a study of blood T cell repertoires in COVID-19. Looking at the study overall: Collection of acute and convalescent COVID-19 samples took place in the United States, Italy and Spain. Nucleic acid was either cDNA or gDNA, and it came from T cells, B-cell-depleted T cells, or PBMCs.

This CDR3 has 15 residues. The germline gives CDR1 GTSNPN, CDR2 SVGIG (reference sequence). V lost 1 base and J 6 bases, leaving 18 bases between the germline ends. Study processing details: Quantification of nucleated cells was approximated via reference gene primer amplification. The repertoire was sequenced with immunoSEQ multiplex PCR; TCRdb's copy has only in-frame clones and lacks some. The DNA was the basis for D and trimming; V, J and clone size are from that table. The sample shows nearly 350,000 clones, approximately 91% of them seen only once. This TCR came from a woman aged 65 to 85 with COVID-19, enrolled during active disease. The chain couples TRBV30 to TRBJ1-2, with D possibly being TRBD1 (6 bases). Sequenced material: peripheral blood. CDR3 protein: CAWSEQGSFYDGYTF. In nucleotides, the CDR3 is TGTGCCTGGAGTGAACAGGGTTCTTTTTATGATGGCTACACCTTC. The full variable domain, its missing parts supplied by reference TRBV30 and TRBJ1-2, is SQTIHQWPATLVQPVGSPLSLECTVEGTSNPNLYWYRQAAGRGLQLLFYSVGIGQISSEVPQNLSASRPQDRQFILSSKKLLLSDSGFYLCAWSEQGSFYDGYTFGSGTRLTVV.